A selection of T cell receptor beta chains follows, all from one sample in a study of graft-versus-host responses after intestinal transplantation. The method was immunoSEQ multiplex PCR; TCRdb's version includes in-frame clones alone and lacks a portion of them. The sample has 90,000 to 150,000 clones, approximately 95% seen once. No cognate antigen is known for these TCRs. The starting material was unstimulated CD8+ T cells sorted from spleen or lymph node cells, obtained before intestinal transplant. The receptors derive from a human donor who received an intestinal transplant. Each CDR3 is given with its conserved first and last residue. The order of the fields is clone size, J gene, V gene, D gene, CDR3 protein, CDR3 DNA. The D gene is left open where the match is weak. A clone size is listed for some rows: how often the clone was seen (once, few, many), or a class if it is expanded.

>.|TRBJ2-1|TRBV11-2|.
CASSAYRNEQFF
TGTGCCAGCAGCGCCTATCGGAATGAGCAGTTCTTC
>.|TRBJ2-7|TRBV5-4|TRBD2
CASSRLKTSGGYEQYF
TGTGCCAGCAGCCGTCTTAAAACTAGCGGGGGCTACGAGCAGTACTTC
>.|TRBJ2-5|TRBV11-2|.
CASSQTWGAAKAQYF
TGTGCCAGCAGTCAAACCTGGGGGGCAGCGAAGGCCCAGTACTTC
>once|TRBJ2-7|TRBV9|.
CASSVGSSYEQYF
TGTGCCAGCAGCGTTGGCAGCTCCTACGAGCAGTACTTC
>.|TRBJ1-1|TRBV6-5|.
CASTGQGITEAFF
TGTGCCAGCACCGGTCAGGGCATTACTGAAGCTTTCTTT
>.|TRBJ2-2|TRBV9|.
CASSVAEGNTGELFF
TGTGCCAGCAGCGTAGCGGAGGGGAACACCGGGGAGCTGTTTTTT
>.|TRBJ1-2|TRBV29-1|.
CSVESPGDYGYTF
TGCAGCGTTGAATCCCCAGGGGACTATGGCTACACCTTC
>.|TRBJ2-1|TRBV7-8|.
CASSLAMGSSYNEQFF
TGTGCCAGCAGCTTAGCGATGGGGAGCTCCTACAATGAGCAGTTCTTC
>.|TRBJ2-1|TRBV30|.
CAWSVLNTEQFF
TGTGCCTGGAGTGTACTGAATACTGAGCAGTTCTTC
>.|TRBJ2-7|TRBV28|TRBD1
CASIPRAMDRTYEQYF
TGTGCCAGCATCCCCCGGGCGATGGACAGGACCTACGAGCAGTACTTC
>.|TRBJ2-3|TRBV7-3|.
CASSPMGRYYTDTQYF
TGTGCCAGCAGCCCGATGGGTAGATATTACACAGATACGCAGTATTTT
>.|TRBJ2-1|TRBV9|TRBD2
CASSDGLAGFTLGNNEQFF
TGTGCCAGCAGTGACGGACTAGCGGGTTTTACCCTAGGAAACAATGAGCAGTTCTTC
>.|TRBJ2-1|TRBV7-2|.
CASSLSGYNEQFF
TGTGCCAGCAGCTTATCAGGGTACAATGAGCAGTTCTTC
>.|TRBJ2-7|TRBV28|.
CASSLWGSTVSYEQYF
TGTGCCAGCAGTTTATGGGGTTCAACGGTCTCCTACGAGCAGTACTTC
>.|TRBJ2-3|TRBV4-2|.
CASSLWLVGPDTQYF
TGTGCCAGCAGCCTATGGCTAGTGGGCCCAGATACGCAGTATTTT
>.|TRBJ1-1|TRBV28|.
CASSWGARGAFF
TGTGCCAGCAGTTGGGGGGCGCGAGGAGCTTTCTTT
>.|TRBJ2-7|TRBV9|.
CASSPAGTPTEQYF
TGTGCCAGCAGCCCCGCCGGGACTCCCACCGAGCAGTACTTC
>few|TRBJ2-5|TRBV9|.
CASSVVGRDTGETQYF
TGTGCCAGCAGCGTAGTGGGGAGGGACACGGGGGAGACCCAGTACTTC
>.|TRBJ2-7|TRBV2|.
CASRPNSNFPYEQYF
TGTGCCAGCAGGCCTAATTCGAACTTCCCCTACGAGCAGTACTTC
>.|TRBJ2-7|TRBV18|TRBD2
CASSPPAGGSYEQYF
TGTGCCAGCTCACCACCGGCGGGAGGTTCCTACGAGCAGTACTTC
>few|TRBJ2-7|TRBV21-1|.
CASPQLADSYEQYF
TGTGCCAGCCCGCAGTTAGCGGATTCCTACGAGCAGTACTTC
>.|TRBJ2-7|TRBV29-1|TRBD1
CSAERQGRNEQYF
TGCAGCGCAGAGAGACAGGGGCGGAACGAGCAGTACTTC
>.|TRBJ2-2|TRBV11-3|.
CASSPVEGEDTGELFF
TGTGCCAGCAGCCCCGTTGAGGGAGAGGACACCGGGGAGCTGTTTTTT
>.|TRBJ1-1|TRBV11-1|TRBD1
CASSLRTGRLNTEAFF
TGTGCCAGCAGCTTACGGACAGGCCGATTGAACACTGAAGCTTTCTTT
>.|TRBJ2-7|TRBV9|TRBD2
CASSVSGDGKNEQYF
TGTGCCAGCAGCGTTAGCGGGGACGGGAAGAACGAGCAGTACTTC
>.|TRBJ2-5|TRBV11-3|.
CASSPRTGSQETQYF
TGTGCCAGCAGCCCCAGGACGGGGAGCCAAGAGACCCAGTACTTC
>.|TRBJ1-4|TRBV10-1|TRBD1
CASSPGQGTNEKLFF
TGCGCCAGCAGCCCCGGACAGGGAACAAATGAAAAACTGTTTTTT
>.|TRBJ2-7|TRBV5-1|TRBD1
CASSLRQGRSYGQYF
TGCGCCAGCAGCTTGCGACAGGGGCGCTCCTACGGGCAGTACTTC
>.|TRBJ1-1|TRBV19|.
CASTDHRGYLGRNTEAFF
TGTGCCAGTACCGACCATCGGGGATATCTTGGACGGAACACTGAAGCTTTCTTT
>.|TRBJ1-1|TRBV28|.
CASSFVTRNTEAFF
TGTGCCAGCAGTTTCGTGACGCGGAACACTGAAGCTTTCTTT
>.|TRBJ2-1|TRBV27|.
CASRSRGGNYNEQFF
TGTGCCAGCCGCTCCAGGGGAGGGAACTACAATGAGCAGTTCTTC
>.|TRBJ2-7|TRBV7-9|TRBD2
CASSLGLAGEGAYEQYF
TGTGCCAGCAGCTTGGGACTAGCGGGAGAGGGGGCCTACGAGCAGTACTTC
>.|TRBJ2-7|TRBV19|.
CASSLTGSYEQYF
TGTGCCAGTAGTTTAACAGGGTCCTACGAGCAGTACTTC
>.|TRBJ1-3|TRBV4-2|.
CASSQGSWPGGGNTIYF
TGTGCCAGCAGCCAAGGTTCCTGGCCCGGAGGGGGAAACACCATATATTTT
>.|TRBJ1-2|TRBV4-1|TRBD1
CASSLDRPNYGYTF
TGCGCCAGCAGCCTGGACAGGCCTAACTATGGCTACACCTTC
>.|TRBJ1-1|TRBV7-9|.
CASSSALNTEAFF
TGTGCCAGCAGCTCGGCCTTGAACACTGAAGCTTTCTTT
>few|TRBJ2-1|TRBV10-3|TRBD1
CAISEGTGGGNEQFF
TGTGCCATCAGTGAGGGTACAGGGGGTGGCAATGAGCAGTTCTTC
>.|TRBJ2-1|TRBV4-3|.
CASSQDKGPSSYNEQFF
TGCGCCAGCAGCCAAGATAAAGGGCCGAGCTCCTACAATGAGCAGTTCTTC
>.|TRBJ2-7|TRBV4-2|.
CASSQDWSKSYEQYF
TGTGCCAGCAGCCAAGATTGGAGCAAGTCCTACGAGCAGTACTTC
>.|TRBJ2-3|TRBV9|TRBD2
CASSVGLAGLTDTQYF
TGTGCCAGCAGCGTGGGACTAGCGGGACTCACAGATACGCAGTATTTT
>few|TRBJ1-3|TRBV28|.
CASSHTGIDTIYF
TGTGCCAGCAGTCATACAGGGATCGACACCATATATTTT
>.|TRBJ2-7|TRBV7-9|.
CASSFGETRSYEQYF
TGTGCCAGCAGCTTCGGAGAGACACGCTCCTACGAGCAGTACTTC